The 20 T cell receptor beta chains given below trace back to one sample, sequenced in a study of T cell clones after liver transplantation. Method: immunoSEQ multiplex PCR; TCRdb's copy keeps in-frame clones and lacks some. Of 40,000 to 65,000 clones in the sample, approximately 84% were seen once. The sample consisted of CD4+ T cells from blood, taken before liver transplant. These receptors all stem from a human donor who received a liver transplant.

The chain is built from TRBV7-2 and TRBJ2-5; 7 bases agree with TRBD2. The CDR3 is 16 residues long. Unmatched junction bases numbered 11, after V lost 5 bases and J lost 2 bases. The germline V gene encodes CDR1 SGHTA and CDR2 FQGNSA. CDR3 in DNA: TGTGCCAGCAGCGGACCCCAGCGGGGTGGACAAGAGACCCAGTACTTC. It specifies CASSGPQRGGQETQYF.

CDR3: CSAEQGSTEAFF. CDR3 nucleotides: TGCAGCGCCGAACAGGGTTCCACTGAAGCTTTCTTT. The rearrangement joins TRBV29-1 to TRBJ1-1; D may be TRBD1 (6 bases). The CDR3 runs to 12 residues. The V gene lost 7 bases and the J gene lost 4 bases, with 13 bases spanning the gap. The germline gives CDR1 SQVTM, CDR2 ANQGSEA.

V and J are TRBV10-3 and TRBJ2-1, with D perhaps given as TRBD1 or TRBD2 (7 bases each). This CDR3 spans 15 amino acids. V lost 6 bases to trimming and J lost 5 bases, with 17 bases between them. CDR1 is ENHRY, CDR2 SYGVKD, per germline. The CDR3 nucleotides read TGTGCCATCAGAGAATCAGGGGGGGAAAACAATGAGCAGTTCTTC. This encodes CAIRESGGENNEQFF.

The chain employs TRBV7-3 and TRBJ2-7, with 9 bases fitting TRBD1. The V and J ends lost 1 base and 4 bases, in that order; junction bases with no gene match: 5. CDR3 length: 15 residues. CDR1 and CDR2 (germline): SGHTA, FQGTGA. DNA for the CDR3: TGTGCCAGCAGCTTAATACGGGACAGGGAATACGAGCAGTACTTC. Translated: CASSLIRDREYEQYF. The full variable domain, in which reference TRBV7-3 and TRBJ2-7 provide the parts outside the CDR3, is GAGVSQTPSNKVTEKGKYVELRCDPISGHTALYWYRQSLGQGPEFLIYFQGTGAADDSGLPNDRFFAVRPEGSVSTLKIQRTERGDSAVYLCASSLIRDREYEQYFGPGTRLTVT.

The chain is built from TRBV7-8 and TRBJ1-1; D ambiguous. CDR3 length: 13 residues. Germline lookup yields CDR1 SGHVS and CDR2 FQNEAQ. V lost 0 bases to trimming and J lost 1 base, with 3 bases between them. The CDR3 reads CASSLARNTEAFF. CDR3 nucleotides: TGTGCCAGCAGCTTAGCGAGGAACACTGAAGCTTTCTTT. Using reference TRBV7-8 and TRBJ1-1 for the parts outside the CDR3, the full variable domain is GAGVSQSPRYKVAKRGQDVALRCDPISGHVSLFWYQQALGQGPEFLTYFQNEAQLDKSGLPSDRFFAERPEGSVSTLKIQRTQQEDSAVYLCASSLARNTEAFFGQGTRLTVV.

The chain carries TRBV5-1 and TRBJ1-1, with D possibly TRBD1 on 6 matching bases. CDR3 length: 17 amino acids. Germline V CDR1 and CDR2: SGHRS, YFSETQ. V shed 1 base and J shed 0 bases, with 16 bases lying between them. DNA for the CDR3: TGCGCCAGCAGCTTGACAGGGAGTTGGGGGATGAACACTGAAGCTTTCTTT. Amino acid sequence: CASSLTGSWGMNTEAFF.

The chain carries TRBV29-1 and TRBJ2-7; unclear D gene. CDR1 is SQVTM, CDR2 ANQGSEA, per germline. The V and J ends lost 2 bases and 2 bases respectively, with 7 bases between them. This CDR3 comprises 12 residues. This CDR3 is CSVEQAPYEQYF. Written as DNA, the CDR3 is TGCAGCGTTGAACAGGCGCCCTACGAGCAGTACTTC.

This chain connects TRBV11-3 to TRBJ1-1, with TRBD1 matching 10 bases. J gave up 12 bases and V 3 bases, and 7 bases lay outside the gene matches. CDR1 and CDR2 (germline): SGHNT, YENEEA. The CDR3 sequence is 13 residues long. In DNA, the CDR3 is TGTGCCAGCAGCTTCGACAGGGGGCACCCAACTTTCTTT. This codes for CASSFDRGHPTFF.

The chain combines TRBV28 with TRBJ1-1; D not resolved. Germline V gene lookup returns CDR1 MDHEN and CDR2 SYDVKM. V dropped 1 base and J dropped 4 bases, with 4 bases sitting between them. This CDR3 is 12 amino acids long. CDR3 in amino acids: CASSLSSTEAFF. The CDR3 DNA follows: TGTGCCAGCAGTTTATCTTCCACTGAAGCTTTCTTT.

The rearrangement joins TRBV7-2 to TRBJ2-3; possible D gene TRBD1, 5 bases. This CDR3 is 14 amino acids long. The V gene's germline CDR1 is SGHTA and CDR2 FQGNSA. Trimming pared 2 bases from V and 4 bases from J, leaving 10 bases between. The CDR3 is CASSLRGPADTQYF. Here the CDR3 DNA reads TGTGCCAGCAGCTTAAGGGGCCCGGCAGATACGCAGTATTTT.

This chain links TRBV28 with TRBJ2-1; TRBD2 aligns across 8 bases. Trimming took 8 bases from V and 0 from J; bases not matched to a gene: 6. The CDR3 sequence is 15 residues long. The germline gives CDR1 MDHEN, CDR2 SYDVKM. CDR3 in DNA: TGTGCCAGCTATAGCGGGGTAAGCTCCTACAATGAGCAGTTCTTC. This sequence encodes CASYSGVSSYNEQFF.

The chain employs TRBV19 and TRBJ2-5; TRBD2 agrees at 7 bases. The germline V gene encodes CDR1 LNHDA and CDR2 SQIVND (reference sequence). V shed 8 bases and J 5 bases; nucleotides not matched to a gene: 8. The CDR3 totals 13 residues. The CDR3, as DNA: TGTGCCAGTTCGGTGCGGGAGCAGGAGACCCAGTACTTC. Its protein product is CASSVREQETQYF.

This clone occurred a few times. This chain uses TRBV5-6 with TRBJ2-1; the D gene is possibly TRBD2 (6 bases). The CDR3 is 12 residues long. V was shortened by 4 bases and J by 8 bases, with 10 bases between the two germline ends. Germline V gene lookup returns CDR1 SGHDT and CDR2 YYEEEE. This CDR3 is CASSRGLDEQFF. In DNA form, the CDR3 reads TGTGCCAGCAGCCGGGGGTTAGATGAGCAGTTCTTC.

The count of this clone is one. The chain employs TRBV19 and TRBJ1-1, with D hard to call. Germline V gene lookup returns CDR1 LNHDA and CDR2 SQIVND (reference sequence). Trimming left V 1 base short and J 0 bases short, with 12 bases between. This CDR3 comprises 16 residues. The CDR3 here is CASSIGGIRMNTEAFF. The CDR3 nucleotides read TGTGCCAGTAGTATAGGCGGTATCCGTATGAACACTGAAGCTTTCTTT.

V gene TRBV10-3 combines with J gene TRBJ2-7, with 9 bases that match TRBD1. This CDR3 region has 12 residues. CDR1 and CDR2 from the germline V gene are ENHRY and SYGVKD. J gave up 6 bases and V 6 bases, and 3 bases lay outside the gene matches. The DNA for the CDR3 is TGTGCCATCAGGGGGACAGGGAGCGAGCAGTACTTC. Translation: CAIRGTGSEQYF.

The rearrangement uses TRBV9 and TRBJ2-3, with unresolved D. Trimming removed 0 bases from V and 2 bases from J, with 4 bases in between. Germline CDR1 SGDLS, CDR2 YYNGEE. The length of the CDR3 is 13 residues. Written as DNA, the CDR3 is TGTGCCAGCAGCGTAGGGGACACAGATACGCAGTATTTT. Amino acid sequence: CASSVGDTDTQYF.

This clone came up a few times. This rearrangement joins TRBV12-5 to TRBJ1-5; no definite D call. The germline V gene encodes CDR1 LGHNT and CDR2 FRNRAP. V lost 5 bases and J 5 bases, leaving 10 bases between the germline ends. The CDR3 spans 13 residues. DNA for the CDR3: TGTGCTAGTGGTCAGGACCGTTATCAGCCCCAGCATTTT. Amino acid sequence: CASGQDRYQPQHF.

This clone turned up a few times. The J gene is TRBJ2-4, the V gene TRBV7-9, with 10 bases fitting TRBD2. The germline gives CDR1 SEHNR, CDR2 FQNEAQ (reference sequence). V lost 2 bases to trimming and J lost 1 base; unmatched junction nucleotides: 8. This CDR3 comprises 18 residues. This CDR3 is CASSLSAGGLSAKNIQYF. The CDR3 DNA reads as TGTGCCAGCAGCTTATCAGCGGGGGGGCTCTCGGCCAAAAACATTCAGTACTTC.

J is TRBJ2-5 and V is TRBV28, with 8 bases identical to TRBD2. After removal of 2 bases from V and 5 bases from J, the junction contained 16 bases not matched to a gene. CDR1 is MDHEN and CDR2 is SYDVKM in the germline V gene. This CDR3 is built from 18 residues. CDR3 region: CASSLRIGGRPTGETQYF. The CDR3 DNA follows: TGTGCCAGCAGTTTACGGATCGGCGGGAGGCCCACCGGGGAGACCCAGTACTTC.

This sequence joins TRBV6-5 and TRBJ1-1; D is ambiguous. Trimming removed 7 bases from V and 1 base from J, with 13 bases in between. CDR1 and CDR2 (germline): MNHEY, SVGAGI. CDR3 length: 14 amino acids. CDR3 coding DNA: TGTGCCAGCACCCTGCGGGTGGGGAACACTGAAGCTTTCTTT. Its protein product is CASTLRVGNTEAFF.